This T cell receptor (beta chain) was identified in a study of blood T cell repertoires in COVID-19. Study in general: Italy, Spain and the United States were the sources of the convalescent and acute COVID-19 samples. PBMCs, B-cell-depleted T cells, or T cells provided the cDNA or gDNA that made up the material.

Trimming took 5 bases from V and 4 from J; bases not matched to a gene: 13. Per the germline V gene, CDR1 is MNHEY and CDR2 is SVGEGT. The CDR3 covers 16 residues. Original data processing: How many nucleated cells were present was estimated from reference gene primer amplification. TCRdb's copy holds only in-frame clones and misses some; the assay was immunoSEQ multiplex PCR. V, J and clone size are those of that table, while D and trimming were read from the DNA. The sample includes just under 65,000 clones, around four fifths of them seen just once. This chain joins TRBV6-2 or TRBV6-3 and TRBJ2-5, with TRBD1 matching 7 bases. The sample comprised peripheral blood. The clonotype comes from a human donor in a cohort sampled during active COVID-19. CDR3 in DNA: TGTGCCAGCAGTCGTGGGGTAGGGGGCTTGGGAGAGACCCAGTACTTC. This encodes CASSRGVGGLGETQYF.